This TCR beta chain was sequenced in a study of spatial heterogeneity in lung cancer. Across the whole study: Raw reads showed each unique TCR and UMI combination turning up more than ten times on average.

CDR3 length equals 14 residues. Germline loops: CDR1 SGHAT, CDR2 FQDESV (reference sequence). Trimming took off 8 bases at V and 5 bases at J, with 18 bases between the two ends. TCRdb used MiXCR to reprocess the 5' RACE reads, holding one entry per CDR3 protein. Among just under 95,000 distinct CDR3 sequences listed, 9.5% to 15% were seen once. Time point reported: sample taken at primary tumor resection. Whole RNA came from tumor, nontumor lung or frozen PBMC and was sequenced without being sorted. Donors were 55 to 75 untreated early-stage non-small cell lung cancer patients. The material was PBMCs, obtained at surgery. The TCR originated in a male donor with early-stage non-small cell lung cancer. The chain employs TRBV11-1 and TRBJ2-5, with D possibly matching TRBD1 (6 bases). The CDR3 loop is CASGQQGRLETQYF. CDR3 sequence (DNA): TGTGCCAGCGGCCAACAGGGTCGGCTGGAGACCCAGTACTTC.